One and the same sample provided the 5 T cell receptor beta chains below, sequenced in a study of tissue T cells after allogeneic stem cell transplantation. Profiling relied on immunoSEQ multiplex PCR, and the TCRdb table lists in-frame clones only, not all of them. Altogether about 16,000 clones are present, 60% to 75% being singletons, with the ten largest covering 0.75% to 1%. Sequencing was carried out using spleen. These receptor sequences come from a female BALB/c mouse in good health. As its MHC haplotype, the strain has H2-d.

This clone was detected only a few times. Mouse gene names and germline throughout. The CDR3 end is not reached by the read, which stops 1 residue before it; the germline J gene fills it in. This chain uses TRBV13-1 with TRBJ2-7; 7 positions match TRBD1. This CDR3 spans 13 amino acids. Germline V lookup: CDR1 NSHNY, CDR2 SYGAGN. With V trimmed by 5 bases and J by 3 bases, 5 bases remained unmatched. The CDR3 DNA, read in part, is TGTGCCAGCAGGGTCCGGGACAGCTATGAACAGTAC. It specifies CASRVRDSYEQY. The CDR3 in full is CASRVRDSYEQYF.

Of note for this clone: Gene names refer to mouse genes. The read halts 1 residue ahead of the CDR3 end, with the missing end drawn from the germline J gene. This chain links TRBV13-1 with TRBJ1-1; TRBD1 might be the D (5 bases). The V and J ends lost 3 bases and 0 bases respectively, with 15 bases between them. This CDR3 is 16 amino acids long. Germline V gene sequence: CDR1 NSHNY, CDR2 SYGAGN. The DNA read from the CDR3 is TGTGCCAGCAGTGCAATTCCAGACAGTGCAAACACAGAAGTCTTC. As protein: CASSAIPDSANTEVF. The full-length CDR3 reads as CASSAIPDSANTEVFF.

With regard to this clone: The listed genes are named as in mouse. The CDR3 is cut off 1 residue early in the read; its end comes from the germline J gene. This chain uses TRBV19 with TRBJ1-1; a weak D match, TRBD1 (6 bases). Trimming removed 5 bases from V and 8 bases from J, with 10 bases in between. The CDR3 is 11 residues long. Germline assignment: CDR1 FNHDT and CDR2 SITEND (reference sequence). CDR3 DNA, as far as it was read: TGTGCCAGCAGCGACAGGAGGGAAGTCTTC. This codes for CASSDRREVF. In full, the CDR3 is CASSDRREVFF.

Comments on this clone: Mouse germline and gene names are used. The observed sequence ends 1 residue before the CDR3 terminus, with the missing tail filled in from the germline J gene. The chain recombines TRBV2 with TRBJ1-4; D gene unclear. This CDR3 contains 14 residues. CDR1 is LGHNA and CDR2 is YSYQKL in the germline V gene. V lost 2 bases and J lost 1, with 5 bases in between. This CDR3 is CASSQRSSNERLFF. CDR3 DNA, as far as it was read: TGTGCCAGCAGCCAAAGGAGTTCCAACGAAAGATTATTT.

Details on this clone: Genes here carry mouse names. The sequenced part of the CDR3 DNA is TGTGCCAGCAGTATAGGTTCTGGAAATACGCTCTAT. Translation gives CASSIGSGNTLY. The full CDR3 protein reads CASSIGSGNTLYF. The chain uses TRBV19 and TRBJ1-3; unclear D gene. The CDR3 end lies 1 residue beyond the end of the read and is filled in from the germline J gene. The V and J ends lost 0 bases and 0 bases respectively, with 1 base between them. CDR3 size: 13 residues. Germline V gene lookup returns CDR1 FNHDT and CDR2 SITEND (reference sequence).